This T cell receptor beta chain was recorded in a study of T-cell reconstitution after alpha-beta-depleted transplantation in children. As it was prepared, the TCRbeta library received unique molecular identifiers. TCRdb fed the PCR reads into MiXCR, producing one record per CDR3 protein. The repertoire includes 360,000 or so distinct CDR3 sequences, around 21% of them detected once, and approximately 3.9% sits in the top ten. The V end lost 4 bases, the J end lost 2 bases, and 14 bases lay between the germline ends. Germline CDR1 and CDR2: SGHKS and YYEKEE (reference sequence). This CDR3 comprises 15 residues. This clonotype turned up a few times.

The chain employs TRBV5-5 and TRBJ2-3, with D possibly TRBD1 on 6 matching bases. This clonotype originated in a human donor who donated a stem cell graft to a child with acute myeloid leukemia. Specimen: PBMCs from the stem cell graft donor, collected from the stem cell graft. CDR3 sequence reads: CASSLDRTYTDTQYF. Here the CDR3 DNA reads TGTGCCAGCAGCCTGGACAGAACCTACACAGATACGCAGTATTTT.